These T cell receptor beta chains were read from a single sample in a study of blood T cells in healthy people across ages. TCRdb processed the 5' RACE reads anew with MiXCR; each CDR3 protein has one entry. The table shows 1.5 million to 2 million distinct CDR3 sequences, with approximately 50% occurring only once. Source material: blood. Receptors originate from a woman aged 40 to 55 in good health. Both conserved end residues are part of each CDR3. Each record gives: V gene, clone size, J gene, D gene, CDR3 protein, CDR3 DNA. The D gene is left open where the match is weak. Some rows have no size entry. The others give once, few or many, or a class for an expanded clone.

TRBV4-3	NA	TRBJ2-3	NA	CASSRRSGTPTDTQYF	TGCGCCAGCAGCCGAAGGAGCGGAACGCCCACAGATACGCAGTATTTT
TRBV3-1	NA	TRBJ2-1	TRBD1	CASSQAWSGGAGNEQFF	TGTGCCAGCAGCCAAGCTTGGTCAGGGGGCGCAGGGAATGAGCAGTTCTTC
TRBV18	NA	TRBJ2-3	NA	CASSPPKDTQYF	TGTGCCAGCTCACCACCGAAAGATACGCAGTATTTT
TRBV4-1	few	TRBJ1-5	TRBD1	CASSQTGTGDQPQHF	TGCGCCAGCAGCCAAACCGGGACAGGGGACCAGCCCCAGCATTTT
TRBV20-1	few	TRBJ2-4	NA	CSAKGGQRAKNIQYF	TGCAGTGCGAAAGGGGGGCAGAGAGCCAAAAACATTCAGTACTTC
TRBV5-1	NA	TRBJ2-2	NA	CASSNRGDPNTGELFF	TGCGCCAGCAGCAATCGAGGGGACCCCAACACCGGGGAGCTGTTTTTT
TRBV7-8	NA	TRBJ2-5	TRBD2	CASTGGAWEETQYF	TGTGCCAGCACCGGGGGGGCCTGGGAGGAGACCCAGTACTTC
TRBV5-1	NA	TRBJ2-7	TRBD1	CASSFPDRDGSEQYF	TGCGCCAGCAGCTTTCCGGACAGGGACGGGAGCGAGCAGTACTTC
TRBV6-2/TRBV6-3	NA	TRBJ1-2	TRBD1	CASSHWGDSAGGYTF	TGTGCCAGCAGTCACTGGGGGGACAGCGCTGGCGGCTACACCTTC
TRBV2	NA	TRBJ2-1	NA	CASSESSLANWDNEQFF	TGTGCCAGCAGTGAGTCTTCTCTAGCGAACTGGGACAATGAGCAGTTCTTC
TRBV20-1	NA	TRBJ2-1	TRBD2	CSARPASGGANEQFF	TGCAGTGCTAGACCCGCTAGCGGGGGGGCAAATGAGCAGTTCTTC
TRBV7-2	many	TRBJ2-7	TRBD2	CASSLLAGDEQYF	TGTGCCAGCAGTTTATTAGCGGGGGACGAGCAGTACTTC
TRBV6-2/TRBV6-3	NA	TRBJ1-2	NA	CASTKGVGYTF	TGTGCCAGCACCAAAGGGGTTGGCTACACCTTC
TRBV9	many	TRBJ2-3	NA	CASSVEGTDRNTQYF	TGTGCCAGCAGCGTAGAAGGGACCGATCGTAATACGCAGTATTTT
TRBV28	NA	TRBJ1-1	NA	CASSFRSSEAFF	TGTGCCAGCAGTTTTCGGTCGAGTGAAGCTTTCTTT
TRBV7-3	NA	TRBJ2-3	TRBD2	CASSRTSGFGDTQYF	TGTGCCAGCAGCCGGACTAGCGGGTTCGGGGATACGCAGTATTTT
TRBV6-6	NA	TRBJ2-7	TRBD1	CASSSEDRGSYEQYF	TGTGCCAGCAGTTCGGAGGACAGGGGGTCCTACGAGCAGTACTTC
TRBV7-9	NA	TRBJ1-5	TRBD1	CASSLDTGGTQPQHF	TGTGCCAGCAGCTTAGATACAGGGGGCACTCAGCCCCAGCATTTT
TRBV7-9	few	TRBJ2-3	NA	CASSPEPGDTQYF	TGTGCCAGCAGCCCCGAGCCGGGAGATACGCAGTATTTT
TRBV24-1	few	TRBJ2-1	NA	CATMGSGHNEQFF	TGTGCCACCATGGGGTCGGGTCACAATGAGCAGTTCTTC
TRBV20-1	NA	TRBJ2-7	NA	CSAVTGRYEQYF	TGCAGTGCTGTGACAGGGAGGTACGAGCAGTACTTC